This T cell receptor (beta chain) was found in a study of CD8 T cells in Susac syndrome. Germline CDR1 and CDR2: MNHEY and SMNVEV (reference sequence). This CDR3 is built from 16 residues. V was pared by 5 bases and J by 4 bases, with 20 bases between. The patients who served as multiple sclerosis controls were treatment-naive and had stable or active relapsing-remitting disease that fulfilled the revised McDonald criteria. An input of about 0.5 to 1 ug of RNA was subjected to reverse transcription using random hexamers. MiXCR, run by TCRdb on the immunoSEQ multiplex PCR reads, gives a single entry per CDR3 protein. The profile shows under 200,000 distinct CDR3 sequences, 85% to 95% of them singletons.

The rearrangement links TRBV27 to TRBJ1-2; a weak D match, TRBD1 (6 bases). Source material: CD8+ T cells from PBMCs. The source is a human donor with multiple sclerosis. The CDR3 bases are TGTGCCAGCAGTCCCGTGGGGGCCCTGGACATCTATGGCTACACCTTC. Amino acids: CASSPVGALDIYGYTF.